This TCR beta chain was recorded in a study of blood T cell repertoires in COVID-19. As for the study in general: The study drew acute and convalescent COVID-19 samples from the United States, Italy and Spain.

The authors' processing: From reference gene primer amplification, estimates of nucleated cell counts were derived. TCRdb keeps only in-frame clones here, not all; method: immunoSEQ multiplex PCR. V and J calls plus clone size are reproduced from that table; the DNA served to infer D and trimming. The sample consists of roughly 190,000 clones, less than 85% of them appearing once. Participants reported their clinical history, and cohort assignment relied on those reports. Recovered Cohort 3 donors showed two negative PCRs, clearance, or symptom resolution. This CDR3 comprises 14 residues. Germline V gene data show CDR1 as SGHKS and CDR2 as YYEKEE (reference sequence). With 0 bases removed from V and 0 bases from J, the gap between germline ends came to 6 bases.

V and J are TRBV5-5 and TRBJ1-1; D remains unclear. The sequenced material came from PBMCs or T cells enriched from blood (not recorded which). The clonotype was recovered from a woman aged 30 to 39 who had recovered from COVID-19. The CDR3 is CASSLGGVNTEAFF. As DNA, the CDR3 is TGTGCCAGCAGCTTGGGCGGAGTGAACACTGAAGCTTTCTTT.